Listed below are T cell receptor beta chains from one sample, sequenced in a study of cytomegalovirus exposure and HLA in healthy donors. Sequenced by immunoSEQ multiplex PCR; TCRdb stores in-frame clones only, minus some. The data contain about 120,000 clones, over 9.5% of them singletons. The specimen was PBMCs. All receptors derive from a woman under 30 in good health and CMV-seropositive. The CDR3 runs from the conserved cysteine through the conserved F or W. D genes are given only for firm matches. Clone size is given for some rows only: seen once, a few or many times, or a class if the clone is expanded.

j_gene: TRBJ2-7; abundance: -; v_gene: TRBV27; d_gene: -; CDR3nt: TGTGCCAGCAGTTTCCTTGAGCTCCGCGAGCAGTACTTC; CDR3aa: CASSFLELREQYF
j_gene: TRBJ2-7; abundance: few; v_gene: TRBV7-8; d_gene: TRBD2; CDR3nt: TGTGCCAGCAGCTTAGCGGGACTACAATACGAGCAGTACTTC; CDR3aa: CASSLAGLQYEQYF
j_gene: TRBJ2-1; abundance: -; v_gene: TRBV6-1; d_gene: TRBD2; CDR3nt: TGTGCCAGCAGTGACCGCCCGGGGACTAGCGGGAGAAGGTCCTACAATGAGCAGTTCTTC; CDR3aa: CASSDRPGTSGRRSYNEQFF
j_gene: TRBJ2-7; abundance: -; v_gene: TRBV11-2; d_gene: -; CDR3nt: TGTGCCAGCAGCCTCACAGGACAGAGCTCCTACGAGCAGTACTTC; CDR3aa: CASSLTGQSSYEQYF
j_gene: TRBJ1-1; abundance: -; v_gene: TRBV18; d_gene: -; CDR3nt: TGTGCCAGCTCACCCCAAGGGGGAAACACTGAAGCTTTCTTT; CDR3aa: CASSPQGGNTEAFF
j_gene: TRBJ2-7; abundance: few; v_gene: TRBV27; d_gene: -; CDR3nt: TGTGCCAGCAGTCCGAACAGCTACGAGCAGTACTTC; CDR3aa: CASSPNSYEQYF
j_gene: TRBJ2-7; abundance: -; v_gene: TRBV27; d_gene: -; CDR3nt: TGTGCCAGCAGTGAGAGACAGGGAGGAGAGCAGTACTTC; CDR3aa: CASSERQGGEQYF
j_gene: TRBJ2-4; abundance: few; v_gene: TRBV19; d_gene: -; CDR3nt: TGTGCCAGTAGTATCCCACTGAACCCTCAGTACTTC; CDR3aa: CASSIPLNPQYF
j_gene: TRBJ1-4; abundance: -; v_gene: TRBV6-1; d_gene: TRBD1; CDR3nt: TGTGCCAGCAGTGTCGGACAGGGAGATGTCGAAAAACTGTTTTTT; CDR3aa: CASSVGQGDVEKLFF
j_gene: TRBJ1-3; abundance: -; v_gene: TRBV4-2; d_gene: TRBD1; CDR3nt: TGTGCCAGCAGCCAAGAGAGGGGGCAATCTGGAAACACCATATATTTT; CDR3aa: CASSQERGQSGNTIYF
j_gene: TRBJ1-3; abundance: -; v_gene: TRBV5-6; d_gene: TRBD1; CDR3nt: TGTGCCAGCAGCTTGGCCAGGGGGCCTATCTCTGGAAACACCATATATTTT; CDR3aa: CASSLARGPISGNTIYF
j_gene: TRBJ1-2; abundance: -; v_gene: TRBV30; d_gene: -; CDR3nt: TGTGCCTGGGGGGGGAACTATGGCTACACCTTC; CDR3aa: CAWGGNYGYTF
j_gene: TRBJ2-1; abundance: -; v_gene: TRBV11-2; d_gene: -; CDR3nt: TGTGCCAGCAGCCGTCAGGTTGAGCAGTTCTTC; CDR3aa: CASSRQVEQFF
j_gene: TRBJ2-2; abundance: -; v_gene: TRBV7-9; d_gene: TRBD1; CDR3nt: TGTGCCAGCAGCGGACAGGGGGGTCTAAACACCGGGGAGCTGTTTTTT; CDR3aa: CASSGQGGLNTGELFF
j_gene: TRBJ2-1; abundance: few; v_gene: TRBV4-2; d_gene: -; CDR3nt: TGTGCCAGCAGCCAAGAACAGTCGAGTGGTTGGTTGCAGTTCTTC; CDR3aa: CASSQEQSSGWLQFF
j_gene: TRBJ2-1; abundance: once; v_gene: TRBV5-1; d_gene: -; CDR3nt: TGCGCCAGCAGCCCATTGGGACACGGCGTCGGCAATGAGCAGTTCTTC; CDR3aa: CASSPLGHGVGNEQFF
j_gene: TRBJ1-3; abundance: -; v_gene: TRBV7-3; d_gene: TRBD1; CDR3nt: TGTGCCAGCAGCTCGCAGGGGGCGCCTGGAAACACCATATATTTT; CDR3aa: CASSSQGAPGNTIYF
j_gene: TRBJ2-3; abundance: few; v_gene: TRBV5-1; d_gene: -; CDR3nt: TGCGCCAGCAGTCCAGGATACCCAAGCACAGATACGCAGTATTTT; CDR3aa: CASSPGYPSTDTQYF
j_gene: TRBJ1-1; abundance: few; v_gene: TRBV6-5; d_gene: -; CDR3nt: TGTGCCAGCCAGGGTAGGAGGGATATGAACACTGAAGCTTTCTTT; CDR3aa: CASQGRRDMNTEAFF
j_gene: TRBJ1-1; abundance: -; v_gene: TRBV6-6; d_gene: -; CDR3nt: TGTGCCAGCAGTTTCACAATTAACACTGAAGCTTTCTTT; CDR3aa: CASSFTINTEAFF
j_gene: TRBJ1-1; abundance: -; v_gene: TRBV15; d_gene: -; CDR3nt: TGTGCCACCAGCAGAGGACGGGAGAACACTGAAGCTTTCTTT; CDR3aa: CATSRGRENTEAFF
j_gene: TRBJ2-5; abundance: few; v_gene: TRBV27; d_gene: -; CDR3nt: TGTGCCAGCAGTCCATCCGGGGAGACCCAGTACTTC; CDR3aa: CASSPSGETQYF
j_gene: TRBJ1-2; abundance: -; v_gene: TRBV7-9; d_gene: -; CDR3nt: TGTGCCAGCAGCCCGTGGGAGGGTAACTATGGCTACACCTTC; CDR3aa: CASSPWEGNYGYTF
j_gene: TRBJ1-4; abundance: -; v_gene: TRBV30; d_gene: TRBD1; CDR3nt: TGTGCCTGGAGTACGGCCGGGACAGCAGATGAAAAACTGTTTTTT; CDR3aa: CAWSTAGTADEKLFF
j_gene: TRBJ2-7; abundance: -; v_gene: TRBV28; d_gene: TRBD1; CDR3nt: TGTGCCAGCAGTCTAAGGGACAGCTACGAGCAGTACTTC; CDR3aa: CASSLRDSYEQYF
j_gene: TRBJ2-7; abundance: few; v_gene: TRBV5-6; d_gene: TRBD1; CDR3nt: TGTGCCAGCAGCTTTGGACAGGGGGCCGTCGAGCAGTACTTC; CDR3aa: CASSFGQGAVEQYF
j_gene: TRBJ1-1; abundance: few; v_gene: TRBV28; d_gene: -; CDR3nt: TGTGCCAGCAGTTTCCCGGTGAACACTGAAGCTTTCTTT; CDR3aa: CASSFPVNTEAFF
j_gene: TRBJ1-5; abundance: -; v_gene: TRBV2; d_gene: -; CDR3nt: TGTGCCAGCAGTGAATTAGGCGGGCTGGGAGCCCAGCATTTT; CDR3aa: CASSELGGLGAQHF
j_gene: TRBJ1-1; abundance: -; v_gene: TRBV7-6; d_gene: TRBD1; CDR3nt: TGTGCCAGCAGCTCCGGACAGGGGACGAACACTGAAGCTTTCTTT; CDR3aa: CASSSGQGTNTEAFF
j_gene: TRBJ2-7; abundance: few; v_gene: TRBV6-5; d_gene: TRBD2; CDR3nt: TGTGCCAGCGGGGGGGGTTACGGGAGTGTGTACGAGCAGTACTTC; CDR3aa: CASGGGYGSVYEQYF
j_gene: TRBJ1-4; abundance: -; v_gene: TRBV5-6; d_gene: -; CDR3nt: TGTGCCAGCAGCTTTGGGACTGAGCTTGGGAAACTGTTTTTT; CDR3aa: CASSFGTELGKLFF
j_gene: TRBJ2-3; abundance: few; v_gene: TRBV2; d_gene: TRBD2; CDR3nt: TGTGCCAGCAGTGCTAGCGGTATAAATCCAGATACGCAGTATTTT; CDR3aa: CASSASGINPDTQYF
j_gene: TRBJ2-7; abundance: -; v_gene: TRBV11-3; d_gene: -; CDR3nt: TGTGCCAGCAGCTTAGGACCGGGCTACGAGCAGTACTTC; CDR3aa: CASSLGPGYEQYF
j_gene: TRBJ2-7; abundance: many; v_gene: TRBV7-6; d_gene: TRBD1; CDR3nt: TGTGCCAGCAGCGTCCGGGACAGACCCTACGAGCAGTACTTC; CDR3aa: CASSVRDRPYEQYF
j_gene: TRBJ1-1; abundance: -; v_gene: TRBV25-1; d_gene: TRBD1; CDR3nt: TGTGCCAGCTGCTCCCACGGGACAGCGAACACTGAAGCTTTCTTT; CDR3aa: CASCSHGTANTEAFF
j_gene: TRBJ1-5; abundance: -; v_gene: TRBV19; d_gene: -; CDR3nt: TGTGCCAGTAGTATAGGAGGGTGGGAGCCCCAGCATTTT; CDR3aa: CASSIGGWEPQHF
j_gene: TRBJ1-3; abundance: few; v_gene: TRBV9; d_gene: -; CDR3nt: TGTGCCAGCAGCGCCTATTCCTCGTGGGGAAACACCATATATTTT; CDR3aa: CASSAYSSWGNTIYF
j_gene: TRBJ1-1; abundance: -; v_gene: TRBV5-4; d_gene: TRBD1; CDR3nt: TGTGCCAGCAGCCATAACAGGGGAATGAACACTGAAGCTTTCTTT; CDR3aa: CASSHNRGMNTEAFF
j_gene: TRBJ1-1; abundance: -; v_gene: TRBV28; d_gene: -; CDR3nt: TGTGCCAGCATTTTAGGCCGGGGTGAAGCTTTCTTT; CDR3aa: CASILGRGEAFF
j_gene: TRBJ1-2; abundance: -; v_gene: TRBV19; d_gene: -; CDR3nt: TGTGCCAGTAGTAAGGGGCCTACCCTCTTGAGCTATGGCTACACCTTC; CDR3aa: CASSKGPTLLSYGYTF
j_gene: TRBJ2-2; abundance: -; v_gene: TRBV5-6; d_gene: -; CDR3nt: TGTGCCAGCAGCTCCGACACGATCGGGGAGCTGTTTTTT; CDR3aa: CASSSDTIGELFF
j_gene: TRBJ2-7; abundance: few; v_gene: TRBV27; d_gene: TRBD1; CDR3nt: TGTGCCACCGGGACAGGGGTCATGGGTGTTCTCGAGCAGTACTTC; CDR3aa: CATGTGVMGVLEQYF
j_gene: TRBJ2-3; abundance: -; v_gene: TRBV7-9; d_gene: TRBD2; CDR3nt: TGTGCCAGCAGCTTAGGTACTAGCGGGAGTAGAAATACGCAGTATTTT; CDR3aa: CASSLGTSGSRNTQYF
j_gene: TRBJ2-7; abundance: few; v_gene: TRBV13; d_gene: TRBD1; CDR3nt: TGTGCCAGCAGCTCAAACCGGGACAGGCTGAGGGTAGGCTACTACGAGCAGTACTTC; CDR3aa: CASSSNRDRLRVGYYEQYF
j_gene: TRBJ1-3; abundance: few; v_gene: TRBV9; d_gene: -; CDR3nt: TGTGCCAGCACCCAGGGAGGGGCGGTGGGTGGAAACACCATATATTTT; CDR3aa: CASTQGGAVGGNTIYF
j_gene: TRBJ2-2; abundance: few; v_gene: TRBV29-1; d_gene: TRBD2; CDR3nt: TGCAGCGTTGAGGGGGAGGGTAGCGGGAGCCCCACCGGGGAGCTGTTTTTT; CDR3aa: CSVEGEGSGSPTGELFF
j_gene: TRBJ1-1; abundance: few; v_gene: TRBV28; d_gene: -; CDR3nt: TGTGCCAGCAGTTTGGGGGGGGACACTGAAGCTTTCTTT; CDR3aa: CASSLGGDTEAFF